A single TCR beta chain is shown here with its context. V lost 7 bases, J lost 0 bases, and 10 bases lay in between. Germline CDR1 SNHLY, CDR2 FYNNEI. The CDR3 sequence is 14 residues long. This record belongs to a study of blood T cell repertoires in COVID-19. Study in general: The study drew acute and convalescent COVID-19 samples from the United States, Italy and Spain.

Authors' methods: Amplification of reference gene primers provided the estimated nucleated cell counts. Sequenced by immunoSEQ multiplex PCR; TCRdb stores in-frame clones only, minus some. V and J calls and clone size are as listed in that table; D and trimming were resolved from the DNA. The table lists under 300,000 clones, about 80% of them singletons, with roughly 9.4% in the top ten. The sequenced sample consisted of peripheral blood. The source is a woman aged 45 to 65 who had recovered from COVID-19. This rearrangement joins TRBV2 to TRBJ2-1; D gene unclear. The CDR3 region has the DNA TGTGCCAGCAAGGCGGATGGCTCCTACAATGAGCAGTTCTTC. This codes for CASKADGSYNEQFF.